The entry below gives a single T cell receptor beta chain sequence along with its context. The antigen is unknown. This sample stems from a study of STAT5B mutations in CD4+ large granular lymphocyte leukemia. Findings and caveats of the study: Patient CD4-sorted repertoires looked more clonal than healthy CD4+ repertoires, even without putative leukemic clones.

Between the trimmed V and J ends, which lost 4 bases and 4 bases, there was a span of 10 bases. Germline CDR1 and CDR2: LNHDA and SQIVND (reference sequence). CDR3 size: 14 residues. Clones were read by immunoSEQ multiplex PCR, and TCRdb kept only the in-frame ones, dropping some. The repertoire has over 25,000 clones, roughly 72% of them found once; the top ten carry approximately 0.29%. Sequenced: CD4+ T cells from blood buffy coats. This chain connects TRBV19 to TRBJ2-2, with a tentative D call TRBD1 (6 bases). The TCR was taken from a human donor in good health. Here the CDR3 reads CASSTRQVTGELFF. The CDR3 DNA sequence: TGTGCCAGTAGTACCCGACAGGTCACCGGGGAGCTGTTTTTT.